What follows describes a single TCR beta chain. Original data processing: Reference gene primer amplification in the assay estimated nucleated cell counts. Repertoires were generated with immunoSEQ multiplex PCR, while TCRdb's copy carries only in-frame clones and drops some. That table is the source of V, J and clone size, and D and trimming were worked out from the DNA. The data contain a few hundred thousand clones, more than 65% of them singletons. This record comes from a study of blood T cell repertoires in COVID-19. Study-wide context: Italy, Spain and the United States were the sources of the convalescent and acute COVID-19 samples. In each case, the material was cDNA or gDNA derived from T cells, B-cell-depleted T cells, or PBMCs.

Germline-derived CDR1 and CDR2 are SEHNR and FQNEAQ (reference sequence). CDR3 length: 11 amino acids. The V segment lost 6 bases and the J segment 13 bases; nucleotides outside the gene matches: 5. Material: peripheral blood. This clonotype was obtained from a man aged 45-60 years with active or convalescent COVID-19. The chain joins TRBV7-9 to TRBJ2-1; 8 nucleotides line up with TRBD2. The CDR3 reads CASSYSGAQFF. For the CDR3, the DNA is TGTGCCAGCAGTTATAGCGGGGCCCAGTTCTTC.